The rows below give T cell receptor beta chains drawn from one sample of a study of blood T cell repertoires in COVID-19. Method: immunoSEQ multiplex PCR; TCRdb's copy keeps in-frame clones and lacks some. This sample yields about 190,000 clones, of which approximately 90% are seen a single time; about 4.4% belongs to the top ten. The source material was peripheral blood. All receptors derive from a human donor in a cohort sampled during active COVID-19. CDR3s include the opening cysteine and the closing phenylalanine or tryptophan. The order of the fields is D gene, V gene, clone size, J gene, CDR3 DNA, CDR3 protein. A D gene is named only where the DNA matches it firmly. Size is stated for part of the rows, as once, few or many counts, or as a class when the clone is expanded.

TRBD2,TRBV29-1,-,TRBJ2-7,TGCAGCGTTCGGCTAGCGGGAGTCGAAAAGTACGAGCAGTACTTC,CSVRLAGVEKYEQYF
TRBD1,TRBV3-1/TRBV3-2,-,TRBJ1-1,TGTGCCAGCAGTTTCTCAGGGGGCTACACTGAAGCTTTCTTT,CASSFSGGYTEAFF
TRBD2,TRBV6-2/TRBV6-3,-,TRBJ2-3,TGTGCCAGCAGCCGGACTAGCGGGCCAGGTGCGGATACGCAGTATTTT,CASSRTSGPGADTQYF
-,TRBV18,-,TRBJ1-1,TGTGCCAGCTCACCACCCAATCAGAACACTGAAGCTTTCTTT,CASSPPNQNTEAFF
-,TRBV4-3,-,TRBJ2-7,TGCGCCAGCAGCCAAGATTTGGACAGCCCTCCCTACGAGCAGTACTTC,CASSQDLDSPPYEQYF
-,TRBV12-5,-,TRBJ2-7,TGTGCTAGTGGTCCGTCCAAGGGGACACGGTACTTC,CASGPSKGTRYF
TRBD1,TRBV19,-,TRBJ2-7,TGTGCCAGTAGCCCCGGGACAGGGGGCTACGAGCAGTACTTC,CASSPGTGGYEQYF
TRBD2,TRBV7-8,-,TRBJ2-5,TGTGCCAGCAGCTTAGTTCCCTGGATGGCGGGAGATGCCCAAGAGACCCAGTACTTC,CASSLVPWMAGDAQETQYF
TRBD1,TRBV4-3,-,TRBJ1-6,TGCGCCAGCAGCCAAGATGGGACAGGGAGTAATTCACCCCTCCACTTT,CASSQDGTGSNSPLHF
-,TRBV3-1/TRBV3-2,-,TRBJ1-3,TGTGCCAGCAGCCAAGATCGACGGAGGGTAAACACCATATATTTT,CASSQDRRRVNTIYF
-,TRBV7-2,-,TRBJ1-2,TGTGCCAGCAGCTTAGTTACGGCTAACTATGGCTACACCTTC,CASSLVTANYGYTF
-,TRBV6-5,-,TRBJ2-7,TGTGCCAGCACCCTATGGACGGGAAGCTCCTACGAGCAGTACTTC,CASTLWTGSSYEQYF
TRBD1,TRBV27,once,TRBJ2-1,TGTGCCAGCAGTATCGGACAGGGGCGTTATACCAATGAGCAGTTCTTC,CASSIGQGRYTNEQFF
-,TRBV7-2,-,TRBJ1-2,TGTGCCAGCAGCCCCAGGATCTATGGCTACACCTTC,CASSPRIYGYTF
TRBD1,TRBV14,-,TRBJ1-5,TGTGCCAGCCCACGGGACAGGAACAATCAGCCCCAGCATTTT,CASPRDRNNQPQHF
-,TRBV6-2/TRBV6-3,-,TRBJ1-2,TGTGCCAGCAGTTACTGGGGCGACTATGGCTACACCTTC,CASSYWGDYGYTF
-,TRBV7-9,-,TRBJ1-1,TGTGCCAGCAGCTCCATCACAGGGACTGAAGCTTTCTTT,CASSSITGTEAFF
TRBD2,TRBV7-2,-,TRBJ2-7,TGTGCCAGCACCGCTTACTCGCGGGGGGGCTTAAACAAAAGCTACGAGCAGTACTTC,CASTAYSRGGLNKSYEQYF
-,TRBV7-2,-,TRBJ2-7,TGTGCCAGCAGCTTAACTAATTCCTACGAGCAGTACTTC,CASSLTNSYEQYF
-,TRBV12-5,-,TRBJ1-6,TGTGCTAGTGGTTTTCGGCCAGGGAACGATTATAATTCACCCCTCCACTTT,CASGFRPGNDYNSPLHF
-,TRBV3-1/TRBV3-2,-,TRBJ1-1,TGTGCCAGCAGCCCGCGGACTAACACTGAAGCTTTCTTT,CASSPRTNTEAFF
-,TRBV5-4,-,TRBJ2-1,TGTGCCAGCAGCTTGGGTAGCAATGAGCAGTTCTTC,CASSLGSNEQFF
-,TRBV2,-,TRBJ2-2,TGTGCCAGCGGGTTACTAGCTACGGGGGGGGAGCTGTTTTTT,CASGLLATGGELFF
-,TRBV6-5,-,TRBJ2-7,TGTGCCAGCAGCCCCCCCGGGAGACAGGGCGAGCAGTACTTC,CASSPPGRQGEQYF
-,TRBV7-2,-,TRBJ1-3,TGTGCCAGCAGCTTAACGCACGGCTCTGGAAACACCATATATTTT,CASSLTHGSGNTIYF